The 18 T cell receptor beta chains listed next were all sequenced from one sample in a study of T cell repertoires in cytomegalovirus infection. TCRdb re-called the reads with MiXCR, one entry per CDR3 protein. This sample carries about 230,000 distinct CDR3 sequences, about 20% of them seen once, and the ten largest clones take over 15%. The specimen sequenced was CD8+ T cells from PBMCs. These receptors came from a human donor in good health (CMV status not recorded). Some clones in this sample may be carry-over from other donors' samples.

This clonotype was counted only a few times. This chain connects TRBV2 to TRBJ1-5, with D hard to call. Deletions cut 4 bases from V and 1 base from J, with 20 bases between. CDR3 length: 18 residues. From germline, CDR1 is SNHLY and CDR2 FYNNEI. The CDR3 reads CASSVGITVGESNQPQHF. The CDR3 DNA sequence: TGTGCCAGCAGTGTGGGGATAACTGTGGGTGAGAGCAATCAGCCCCAGCATTTT.

There are a few counts of this clonotype. The chain has TRBV12-3 or TRBV12-4 and TRBJ1-1, with D tentatively TRBD1 (6 bases). The CDR3 runs to 14 residues. Trimming took off 7 bases at V and 1 base at J, with 13 bases between the two ends. DNA of the CDR3: TGTGCCAGCACCACAGGGCTTCCGAACACTGAAGCTTTCTTT. This codes for CASTTGLPNTEAFF.

The chain employs TRBV5-4 and TRBJ1-2; tentatively, D is TRBD1 (6 bases). V was pared by 5 bases and J by 6 bases, with 17 bases between. This CDR3 contains 14 residues. Looked up from germline, CDR1 is SGHNT and CDR2 is YYREEE (reference sequence). CDR3 DNA sequence: TGTGCCAGCAGGATGCAGGGGACGGTGGATGGCTACACCTTC. It yields the protein CASRMQGTVDGYTF. Based on the CDR3 plus reference TRBV5-4 and TRBJ1-2, the full variable domain is ETGVTQSPTHLIKTRGQQVTLRCSSQSGHNTVSWYQQALGQGPQFIFQYYREEENGRGNFPPRFSGLQFPNYSSELNVNALELDDSALYLCASRMQGTVDGYTFGSGTRLTVV.

The chain joins TRBV12-3 or TRBV12-4 to TRBJ2-5; D is unclear. V was shortened by 1 base and J by 5 bases, with 14 bases between the two germline ends. The CDR3 loop spans 15 amino acids. The CDR3 sequence: CASSLVQLTWETQYF. CDR3 in DNA: TGTGCCAGCAGTTTAGTCCAACTCACGTGGGAGACCCAGTACTTC.

The chain couples TRBV2 to TRBJ1-1; weak D call: TRBD1 (5 bases). Trimming shortened V by 9 bases and J by 1 base, and 15 bases separated the two germline ends. The CDR3 totals 14 residues. The germline gives CDR1 SNHLY, CDR2 FYNNEI. In nucleotides, the CDR3 is TGTGCCAGTAGAGAGGGGACGGGGAACACTGAAGCTTTCTTT. Its translation is CASREGTGNTEAFF.

Only a few counts were recorded for this clonotype. V is TRBV11-2 and J is TRBJ1-6, with no clear D. The V end was cut by 5 bases, the J end by 3 bases, with 11 bases between. Germline CDR1 reads SGHAT; CDR2 reads FQNNGV. The CDR3 sequence is 15 residues long. DNA of the CDR3: TGTGCCAGCAGCCCAGGCATGTTCTATAATTCACCCCTCCACTTT. Amino acid sequence: CASSPGMFYNSPLHF.

V is TRBV7-9 and J is TRBJ2-5; 11 bases match TRBD2. Per the germline V gene, CDR1 is SEHNR and CDR2 is FQNEAQ (reference sequence). This CDR3 contains 15 residues. The ends lost 7 bases at V and 1 base at J; junction bases unmatched: 5. In nucleotides, the CDR3 is TGTGCCAGCACCGGGACTAGCGGAATCCAAGAGACCCAGTACTTC. Protein sequence: CASTGTSGIQETQYF.

Regarding this clonotype: This is likely a read error, given that the CDR3 carries no conserved phenylalanine or tryptophan at its end. The chain employs TRBV2 and TRBJ2-1; 10 positions agree with TRBD1. The CDR3 is 14 amino acids. Per germline, CDR1 SNHLY and CDR2 FYNNEI. J gave up 7 bases and V 10 bases, and 10 bases lay outside the gene matches. CDR3 sequence reads: CANPAGTGVNEQFL. Written as DNA, the CDR3 is TGTGCCAACCCGGCCGGGACAGGGGTTAATGAGCAGTTCCTC.

V is TRBV7-6 and J is TRBJ2-1; D is undetermined. The CDR3 consists of 13 residues. Looked up from germline, CDR1 is SGHVS and CDR2 is FNYEAQ. Trimming pared 0 bases from V and 6 bases from J, leaving 6 bases between. In DNA form, the CDR3 reads TGTGCCAGCAGCTTAGCTACGGTCAATGAGCAGTTCTTC. Translation gives CASSLATVNEQFF. Full variable domain (outside the CDR3, taken from reference TRBV7-6 and TRBJ2-1): GAGVSQSPRYKVTKRGQDVALRCDPISGHVSLYWYRQALGQGPEFLTYFNYEAQQDKSGLPNDRFSAERPEGSISTLTIQRTEQRDSAMYRCASSLATVNEQFFGPGTRLTVL.

In its sample, this clonotype was seen a few times. The J gene is TRBJ2-3, the V gene TRBV28; 9 positions agree with TRBD2. Germline V gives CDR1 MDHEN, CDR2 SYDVKM. This CDR3 contains 15 residues. Germline trimming cut 4 bases from V and 1 base from J; bases unmatched to any gene: 3. CDR3 bases: TGTGCCAGCAGTTATAGCGGGGGCCGCACAGATACGCAGTATTTT. Translation gives CASSYSGGRTDTQYF.

This clonotype has a handful of counts. The CDR3, as DNA: TGCAGTGCTAAGGATCCTTCCACTGAAGCTTTCTTT. Protein: CSAKDPSTEAFF. This rearrangement joins TRBV20-1 to TRBJ1-1; unclear D gene. Trimming removed 4 bases from V and 4 bases from J, with 10 bases in between. Germline V lookup: CDR1 DFQATT, CDR2 SNEGSKA (reference sequence). The CDR3 consists of 12 residues.

This clonotype was recorded at least ten times. The rearrangement links TRBV19 to TRBJ2-7; D may correspond to TRBD1 or TRBD2 (5 bases each). Trimming took off 5 bases at V and 6 bases at J, with 20 bases between the two ends. CDR3 size: 15 residues. CDR1 and CDR2 (germline): LNHDA, SQIVND (reference sequence). In DNA form, the CDR3 reads TGTGCCAGTAGTCACCTCAGGGACCCGCCGGGCGAGCAGTACTTC. Its protein product is CASSHLRDPPGEQYF.

This clonotype was seen a few times. This chain uses TRBV20-1 with TRBJ2-2; D might be TRBD1 (7 bases). This CDR3 is built from 17 residues. V was shortened by 3 bases and J by 4 bases, with 21 bases between the two germline ends. Germline lookup yields CDR1 DFQATT and CDR2 SNEGSKA (reference sequence). CDR3 region: CSASPIGGGKGTGELFF. The CDR3 nucleotides are TGCAGTGCTAGCCCCATCGGAGGGGGCAAGGGCACCGGGGAGCTGTTTTTT.

The table lists this clonotype with many counts. V is TRBV12-3 or TRBV12-4 and J is TRBJ1-1; D gene unclear. This CDR3 has 12 residues. With 6 bases removed from V and 2 bases from J, the gap between germline ends came to 7 bases. The DNA of the CDR3 is TGTGCCAGCAGCACCTATAACACTGAAGCTTTCTTT. Protein: CASSTYNTEAFF.

This clonotype has just a few counts. Written as DNA, the CDR3 is TGTGCCAGCTCACCAAAAGGACAGCCCTACGAGCAGTACTTC. Protein product: CASSPKGQPYEQYF. V is TRBV18 and J is TRBJ2-7; D is possibly TRBD1 (6 bases). Deletions cut 2 bases from V and 2 bases from J, with 10 bases between. The CDR3 totals 14 residues. Germline V gene sequence: CDR1 KGHSH, CDR2 LQKENI.

CDR3 DNA sequence: TGTGCCAGCAGCCAAGATAGTTCGAACCCCTACGAGCAGTACTTC. Its translation is CASSQDSSNPYEQYF. This sequence joins TRBV14 and TRBJ2-7; D unresolved. Trimming took off 0 bases at V and 2 bases at J, with 11 bases between the two ends. Per the germline V gene, CDR1 is SGHDN and CDR2 is FVKESK. The CDR3 runs 15 residues. Combining the CDR3 with reference TRBV14 and TRBJ2-7 gives the whole variable domain EAGVTQFPSHSVIEKGQTVTLRCDPISGHDNLYWYRRVMGKEIKFLLHFVKESKQDESGMPNNRFLAERTGGTYSTLKVQPAELEDSGVYFCASSQDSSNPYEQYFGPGTRLTVT.

V gene TRBV28 combines with J gene TRBJ2-2, with D hard to call. With 5 bases removed from V and 4 bases from J, the gap between germline ends came to 17 bases. Germline lookup yields CDR1 MDHEN and CDR2 SYDVKM. The length of the CDR3 is 16 residues. The CDR3 DNA reads TGTGCCAGCAGTCCCCTAGGAACTTGGGTCACCGGGGAGCTGTTTTTT. Its translation is CASSPLGTWVTGELFF.

This clonotype was seen at least ten times. The rearrangement uses TRBV2 and TRBJ2-7; 9 bases are shared with TRBD1. The germline V gene encodes CDR1 SNHLY and CDR2 FYNNEI. V lost 8 bases to trimming and J lost 5 bases; unmatched junction nucleotides: 10. The CDR3 runs to 14 residues. In DNA form, the CDR3 reads TGTGCCAGCGGGATGGGACAGGGTACCCACGAGCAGTACTTC. Amino acids: CASGMGQGTHEQYF.